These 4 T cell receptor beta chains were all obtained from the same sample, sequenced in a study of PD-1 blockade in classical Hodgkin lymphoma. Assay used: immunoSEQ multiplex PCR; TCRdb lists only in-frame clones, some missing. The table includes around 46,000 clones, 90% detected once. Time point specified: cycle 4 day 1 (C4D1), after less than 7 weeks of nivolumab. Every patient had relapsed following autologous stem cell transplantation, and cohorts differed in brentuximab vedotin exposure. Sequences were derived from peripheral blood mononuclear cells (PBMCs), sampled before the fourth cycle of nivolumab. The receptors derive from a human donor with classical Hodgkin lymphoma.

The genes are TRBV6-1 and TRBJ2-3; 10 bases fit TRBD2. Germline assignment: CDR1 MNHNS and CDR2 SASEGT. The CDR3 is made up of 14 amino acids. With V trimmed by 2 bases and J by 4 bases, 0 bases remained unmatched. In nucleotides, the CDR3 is TGTGCCAGCAGTGAACTAGCGGGAGCAGATACGCAGTATTTT. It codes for CASSELAGADTQYF.

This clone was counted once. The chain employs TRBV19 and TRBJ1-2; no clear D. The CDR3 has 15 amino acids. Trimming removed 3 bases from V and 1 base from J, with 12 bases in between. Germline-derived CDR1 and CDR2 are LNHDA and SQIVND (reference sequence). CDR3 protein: CASSMGRSNNYGYTF. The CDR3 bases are TGTGCCAGTAGTATGGGCAGGAGCAATAACTATGGCTACACCTTC.

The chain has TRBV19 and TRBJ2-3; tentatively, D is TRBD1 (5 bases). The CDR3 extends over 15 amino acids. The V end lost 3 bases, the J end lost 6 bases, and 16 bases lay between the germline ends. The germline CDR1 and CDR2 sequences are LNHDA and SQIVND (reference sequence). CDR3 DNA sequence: TGTGCCAGTAGTATCGCAGGGAACCCGGTGGATACGCAGTATTTT. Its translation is CASSIAGNPVDTQYF.

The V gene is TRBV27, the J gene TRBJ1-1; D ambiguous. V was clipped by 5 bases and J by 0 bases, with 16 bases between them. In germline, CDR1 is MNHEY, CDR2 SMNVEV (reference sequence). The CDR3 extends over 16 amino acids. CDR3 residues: CASSGRVFSVNTEAFF. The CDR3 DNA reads TGTGCCAGCAGTGGACGGGTGTTTTCCGTGAACACTGAAGCTTTCTTT.